A selection of T cell receptor beta chains follows, all from one sample in a study of regulatory T cells in long-lasting Graves disease. Each CDR3 protein gets one entry after TCRdb re-called the multiplex PCR reads with MiXCR. The sample carries about half a million distinct CDR3 sequences, 22% recorded once. This sample comprised peripheral blood mononuclear cells (PBMCs), obtained when the disease was refractory, from a patient treated with antithyroid drugs. Every receptor here comes from a female donor with Graves disease. Both conserved end residues are part of each CDR3. D genes are given only for firm matches. Not every row has a clone size; where given, it reads once, few, many or a size class.

TRBV20-1,NA,NA,TRBJ1-3,TGCAGTGCTAGCGTCACCGGGCTTCGAAACACCATATATTTT,CSASVTGLRNTIYF
TRBV4-3,NA,NA,TRBJ2-7,TGCGCCAGCAGCCAAGATCGCGGGCTCTACGAGCAGTACTTC,CASSQDRGLYEQYF
TRBV15,NA,NA,TRBJ1-1,TGTGCCACCAGCAGAGATATTCGGGCTGAAGCTTTCTTT,CATSRDIRAEAFF
TRBV6-2/TRBV6-3,many,TRBD1,TRBJ1-6,TGTGCCAGCAGTTCCCGGACAGGGGATTCACCCCTCCACTTT,CASSSRTGDSPLHF
TRBV2,many,NA,TRBJ1-4,TGTGCCAGCGGTAATCGGCCTAATGAAAAACTGTTTTTT,CASGNRPNEKLFF
TRBV15,few,NA,TRBJ2-6,TGTGCCACCAGGGCGGCGTCCAGCTCTGGGGCCAACGTCCTGACTTTC,CATRAASSSGANVLTF
TRBV4-1,NA,TRBD1,TRBJ1-5,TGCGCCAGCAGCCAAGATGGTCCGGGACAGGAGGGTAATCAGCCCCAGCATTTT,CASSQDGPGQEGNQPQHF
TRBV15,few,NA,TRBJ2-7,TGTGCCACCAGCAGAGATCCGGACAAGATCTACGAGCAGTACTTC,CATSRDPDKIYEQYF
TRBV5-1,NA,TRBD1,TRBJ1-6,TGCGCCAGCAGCGCCGACAGGGGCAGTTCACCCCTCCACTTT,CASSADRGSSPLHF
TRBV28,many,TRBD1,TRBJ2-2,TGTGCCACCAGCCCGGGACAGGGGACCGGGGAGCTGTTTTTT,CATSPGQGTGELFF
TRBV11-2,many,NA,TRBJ1-1,TGTGCCAGCAGCTTAGTGCCGACATTCGACACTGAAGCTTTCTTT,CASSLVPTFDTEAFF
TRBV5-5,NA,NA,TRBJ1-2,TGTGCCAGCATCGACTCCCAGTTTGTCGGCTTTACTGGCTACACCTTC,CASIDSQFVGFTGYTF
TRBV20-1,few,NA,TRBJ1-6,TGCAGTGCTAGAAAGGGAGGTGATAATTCACCCCTCCACTTT,CSARKGGDNSPLHF
TRBV20-1,NA,NA,TRBJ1-2,TGCAGTGCTAGCCCGCGTACTGCCTTC,CSASPRTAF
TRBV5-1,few,NA,TRBJ2-2,TGCGCCAGCAGCTTGGTGGCGAGGACGGACGACACCGGGGAGCTGTTTTTT,CASSLVARTDDTGELFF
TRBV7-2,many,TRBD1,TRBJ1-2,TGTGCCAGCAGCCCGGGACAGGGGAACTATGGCTACACCTTC,CASSPGQGNYGYTF
TRBV27,many,TRBD1,TRBJ1-6,TGTGCCAGCAGGATCCCGACAGGGGCTAATTCACCCCTCCACTTT,CASRIPTGANSPLHF
TRBV5-1,many,TRBD1,TRBJ2-7,TGCGCCAGCAGCGCTGGACAGGGGGGAAGCTCCTACGAGCAGTACTTC,CASSAGQGGSSYEQYF
TRBV9,NA,NA,TRBJ2-7,TGCGCCAGCAGCCAGTCCCGGGGCTACGAGCAGTACTTC,CASSQSRGYEQYF
TRBV3-1,NA,NA,TRBJ2-7,TGTGCCAGCAGCCAACTTGCGGACTCCTACGAGCAGTACTTC,CASSQLADSYEQYF
TRBV7-2,many,NA,TRBJ1-2,TGTGCCAGCAGCTTGCCACAGGGTTATGGCTACACCTTC,CASSLPQGYGYTF
TRBV28,many,NA,TRBJ2-4,TGTGCCAGCAGTTTAGTGACGAACCCCACGCCAGGCCAAATCAGAAACATTCAGTACTTC,CASSLVTNPTPGQIRNIQYF
TRBV10-1,few,NA,TRBJ2-7,TGCGCCAGCGGGAGGGGGACAGGATTGTCCTACGAGCAGTACTTC,CASGRGTGLSYEQYF
TRBV20-1,NA,TRBD1,TRBJ1-2,TGCAGTGCTAGACCAGGGGGGGCGTCTAACTATGGCTACACCTTC,CSARPGGASNYGYTF
TRBV27,NA,TRBD1,TRBJ2-2,TGTGCCAGCAGTACGACAGGGGCGAGCGGGGAGCTGTTTTTT,CASSTTGASGELFF
TRBV20-1,many,NA,TRBJ2-5,TGCAGTGCTAGGTGGGAGACCCAGTACTTC,CSARWETQYF
TRBV28,many,NA,TRBJ1-2,TGTGCCAGTACCGAGGGTCAGAACTTTTATGGCTACACCTTC,CASTEGQNFYGYTF
TRBV6-1,few,NA,TRBJ1-6,TGTGCCAGCAGTAGGGGTAGTAATTCACCCCTCCACTTT,CASSRGSNSPLHF
TRBV7-2,NA,NA,TRBJ2-3,TGTGCCAGCAGCTCGGGGACACAAGGATGGGGTACGCAGTATTTT,CASSSGTQGWGTQYF
TRBV29-1,many,TRBD1,TRBJ2-5,TGCAGCGTGGAATTCGACAGGGGAGAGACCCAGTACTTC,CSVEFDRGETQYF
TRBV28,many,TRBD1,TRBJ2-7,TGTGCCAGCAGTCTTCCGGGACAGGTCTACGAGCAGTACTTC,CASSLPGQVYEQYF
TRBV20-1,few,TRBD2,TRBJ2-7,TGCAGTGCTAGCAAATATGGGACTAGCGGGAGCAACGAGCAGTACTTC,CSASKYGTSGSNEQYF
TRBV12-3/TRBV12-4,many,NA,TRBJ2-5,TGTGCCAGCACTAACGACCGAACCTCCGAGACCCAGTACTTC,CASTNDRTSETQYF
TRBV5-5,NA,NA,TRBJ1-1,TGTGCCAGCAGCTTGGCATCGAGGGGAGCAAACACTGGAGCTTTCTTT,CASSLASRGANTGAFF
TRBV5-6,NA,NA,TRBJ2-2,TGTGCCAGCAGCTCACTAGCAGAGAACACCGGGGAGCTGTTTTTT,CASSSLAENTGELFF
TRBV5-1,few,NA,TRBJ2-5,TGCGCCAGCACCCCCCCTGGGACGCAGCAAAAGACCCAGTACTTC,CASTPPGTQQKTQYF
TRBV6-2/TRBV6-3,many,NA,TRBJ2-5,TGTGCCAGCAGTTACGGCCAGGTGGGACAAGAGACCCAGTACTTC,CASSYGQVGQETQYF
TRBV19,once,TRBD1,TRBJ1-6,TGTGCCAGTAGTCCTGACCGGGACAGTGGCGGAAATTCACCCCTCCACTTT,CASSPDRDSGGNSPLHF
TRBV19,NA,TRBD1,TRBJ2-3,TGTGCCAGTAGTATCATGCAGGGGGTCGCAGATACGCAGTATTTT,CASSIMQGVADTQYF
TRBV30,NA,NA,TRBJ1-1,TGTGCCTGGAGGGAGGGGAACACTGAAGCTTTCTTT,CAWREGNTEAFF
TRBV11-2,many,TRBD1,TRBJ2-7,TGTGCCAGCAGCTTAGGGACAGGGTCGGTCGAGCAGTACTTC,CASSLGTGSVEQYF
TRBV28,NA,NA,TRBJ1-5,TGTGCCAGCAGTCCAGTGGGGAATCAGCCCCAGCATTTT,CASSPVGNQPQHF
TRBV18,few,TRBD1,TRBJ1-5,TGTGCCAGCAGTCCCCGGACAGGAGATAGCAATCAGCCCCAGCATTTT,CASSPRTGDSNQPQHF